These T cell receptor beta chains were read from a single sample in a study of cytomegalovirus exposure and HLA in healthy donors. Measured with immunoSEQ multiplex PCR; TCRdb has only the in-frame clones, and not every one. Among about 84,000 clones listed, less than 80% were seen once. Sequenced input: PBMCs. The origin of the receptors is a woman aged 40 to 49 in good health and CMV-seropositive. Each CDR3 is given with its conserved first and last residue. A D gene is named only where the DNA matches it firmly. The size field is filled for only some rows; it gives once, few, many or a size class.

v_gene	abundance	j_gene	d_gene	CDR3nt	CDR3aa
TRBV7-2	-	TRBJ2-7	-	TGTGCCAGCAGTAAGACAGACCAGGCGGCCTACGAGCAGTACTTC	CASSKTDQAAYEQYF
TRBV4-3	-	TRBJ2-7	TRBD2	TGCGCCAGCAGCCAATCCCGGGACTATTCCTACGAGCAGTACTTC	CASSQSRDYSYEQYF
TRBV5-1	few	TRBJ2-7	-	TGCGCCAGCAGCTTGTCACAGGGCTACGAGCAGTACTTC	CASSLSQGYEQYF
TRBV28	-	TRBJ1-4	-	TGTGCCAGCAGTTTGGGGGGGGCGCTGGGCGAAAAACTGTTTTTT	CASSLGGALGEKLFF
TRBV19	-	TRBJ2-7	TRBD1	TGTGCCAGTAGCCTATCCGGACAGGTAACCTACGAGCAGTACTTC	CASSLSGQVTYEQYF
TRBV19	few	TRBJ2-3	-	TGTGCCAGTAGTATGAGGGCTCTAGATACGCAGTATTTT	CASSMRALDTQYF
TRBV7-2	-	TRBJ2-7	TRBD2	TGTGCCAGCAGCGTCGGGGCTAGCGGGACCTACGAGCAGTACTTC	CASSVGASGTYEQYF
TRBV7-6	-	TRBJ2-5	TRBD1	TGTGCCAGCAGCTCCGGGACAGGGGTCGAGACCCAGTACTTC	CASSSGTGVETQYF
TRBV29-1	few	TRBJ1-1	TRBD1	TGCAGCGTCTCGCCCACAGGGGACACTGAAGCTTTCTTT	CSVSPTGDTEAFF
TRBV27	-	TRBJ2-7	-	TGTGCCAGCAGTTTTGGACTACCCTACGAGCAGTACTTC	CASSFGLPYEQYF
TRBV2	-	TRBJ1-5	TRBD1	TGTGCCAGCATTCGGGACAGCGGTCAGCCCCAGCATTTT	CASIRDSGQPQHF
TRBV6-5	-	TRBJ1-6	-	TGTGCCAGCAGAAGACAGTTTCATAATTCACCCCTCCACTTT	CASRRQFHNSPLHF
TRBV5-8	few	TRBJ2-7	-	TGTGCCAGCAGCCCTTACCGAGGACAGATTAGATCCTACGAGCAGTACTTC	CASSPYRGQIRSYEQYF
TRBV5-1	-	TRBJ2-5	TRBD2	TGCGCCAGCAGCTTGGTTGGTAGCGGGATACAAGAGACCCAGTACTTC	CASSLVGSGIQETQYF
TRBV6-5	-	TRBJ2-5	TRBD1	TGTGCCAGCAGTGACGCGACAGGGCGGGAGACCCAGTACTTC	CASSDATGRETQYF
TRBV7-2	-	TRBJ1-2	-	TGTGCCAGCAGCTTATCAACGGGAGACTATGGCTACACCTTC	CASSLSTGDYGYTF